This entry is about one T cell receptor (beta chain). The sample originates from a study of memory CD4+ T cells and cytomegalovirus serostatus. Single viable CD3+CD4+CD8-CD45RO+ cells were sorted as the memory CD4+ T cells. Germline lookup yields CDR1 MNHEY and CDR2 SMNVEV (reference sequence). The V and J ends lost 6 bases and 1 base, in that order; junction bases with no gene match: 11. This CDR3 comprises 16 residues. The repertoire was sequenced with immunoSEQ multiplex PCR; TCRdb's copy has only in-frame clones and lacks some. This sample yields around 60,000 clones, of which approximately 71% are seen a single time; 0.88% belongs to the top ten.

The sequenced material came from memory CD4+ T cells from blood. This receptor was taken from an adult in good health and CMV-seronegative. This chain uses TRBV27 with TRBJ1-1, with TRBD1 matching over 7 bases. Here the CDR3 DNA reads TGTGCCAGCAGAGAAGGGACAGTTGGAGCGAACACTGAAGCTTTCTTT. Amino acid sequence: CASREGTVGANTEAFF.